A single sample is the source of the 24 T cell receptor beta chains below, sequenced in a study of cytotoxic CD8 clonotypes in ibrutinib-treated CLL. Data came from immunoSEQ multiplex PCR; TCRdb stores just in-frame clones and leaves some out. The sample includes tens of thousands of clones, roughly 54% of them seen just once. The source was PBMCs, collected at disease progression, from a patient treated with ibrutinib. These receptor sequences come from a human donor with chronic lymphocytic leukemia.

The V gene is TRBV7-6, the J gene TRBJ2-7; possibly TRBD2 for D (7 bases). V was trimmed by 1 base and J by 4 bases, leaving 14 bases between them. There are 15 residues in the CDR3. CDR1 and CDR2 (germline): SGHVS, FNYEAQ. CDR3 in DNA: TGTGCCAGCAGCTTAGAGGGGGGGGCGAAGTACGAGCAGTACTTC. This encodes CASSLEGGAKYEQYF.

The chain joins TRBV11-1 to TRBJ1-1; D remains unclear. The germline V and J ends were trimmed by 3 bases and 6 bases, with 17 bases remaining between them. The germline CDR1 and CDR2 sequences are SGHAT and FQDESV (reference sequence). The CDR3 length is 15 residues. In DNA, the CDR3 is TGTGCCAGCAGCTTCGGTAGATTGGGTGCGGCTGAAGCTTTCTTT. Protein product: CASSFGRLGAAEAFF.

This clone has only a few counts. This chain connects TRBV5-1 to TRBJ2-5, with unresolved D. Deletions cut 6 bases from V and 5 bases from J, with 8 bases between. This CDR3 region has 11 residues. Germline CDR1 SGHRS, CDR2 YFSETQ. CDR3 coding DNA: TGCGCCAGCAAGTACGGGGAGACCCAGTACTTC. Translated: CASKYGETQYF.

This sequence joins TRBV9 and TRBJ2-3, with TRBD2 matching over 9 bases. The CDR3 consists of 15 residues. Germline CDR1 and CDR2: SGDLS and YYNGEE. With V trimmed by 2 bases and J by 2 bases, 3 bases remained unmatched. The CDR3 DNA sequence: TGTGCCAGCAGCGTGGTAGCGGGGGCCACAGATACGCAGTATTTT. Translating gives CASSVVAGATDTQYF.

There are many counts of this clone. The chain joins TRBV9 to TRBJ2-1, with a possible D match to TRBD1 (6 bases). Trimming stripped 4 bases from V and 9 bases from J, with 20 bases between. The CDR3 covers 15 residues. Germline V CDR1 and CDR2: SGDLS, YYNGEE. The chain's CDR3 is CASSTTGSPQSEQFF. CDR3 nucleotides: TGTGCCAGCAGCACAACAGGGTCACCTCAATCTGAGCAGTTCTTC.

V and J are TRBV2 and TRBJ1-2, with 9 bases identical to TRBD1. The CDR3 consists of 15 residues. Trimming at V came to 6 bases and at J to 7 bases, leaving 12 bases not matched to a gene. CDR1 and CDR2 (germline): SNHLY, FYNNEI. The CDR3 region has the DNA TGTGCCAGCAGCTCTTTCGGACAGGGACAGGGTGGCTACACCTTC. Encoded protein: CASSSFGQGQGGYTF.

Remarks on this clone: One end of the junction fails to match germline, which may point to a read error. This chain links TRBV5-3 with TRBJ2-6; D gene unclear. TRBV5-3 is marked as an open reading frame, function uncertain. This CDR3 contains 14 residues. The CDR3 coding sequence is TGTGCCAGCAGCTTAATATCTGGGGCCAACGTCCTGACTTTC. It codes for CASSLISGANVLTF.

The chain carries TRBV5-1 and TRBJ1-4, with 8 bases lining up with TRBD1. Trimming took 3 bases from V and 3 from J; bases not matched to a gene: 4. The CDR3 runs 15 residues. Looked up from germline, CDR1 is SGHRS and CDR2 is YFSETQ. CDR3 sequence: CASSYQGAANEKLFF. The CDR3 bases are TGCGCCAGCAGCTACCAGGGGGCAGCTAATGAAAAACTGTTTTTT.

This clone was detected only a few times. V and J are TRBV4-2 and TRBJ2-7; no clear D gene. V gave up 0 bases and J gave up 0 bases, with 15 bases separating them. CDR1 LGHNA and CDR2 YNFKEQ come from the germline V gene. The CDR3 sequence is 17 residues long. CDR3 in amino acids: CASSQDFRAESSYEQYF. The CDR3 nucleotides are TGTGCCAGCAGCCAAGATTTTAGGGCGGAGAGCTCCTACGAGCAGTACTTC.

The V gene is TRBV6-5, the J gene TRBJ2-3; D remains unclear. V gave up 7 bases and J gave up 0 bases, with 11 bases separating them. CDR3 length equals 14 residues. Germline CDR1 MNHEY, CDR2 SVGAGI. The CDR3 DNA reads TGTGCCAGCACGGCAGGAAGAAGCACAGATACGCAGTATTTT. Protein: CASTAGRSTDTQYF.

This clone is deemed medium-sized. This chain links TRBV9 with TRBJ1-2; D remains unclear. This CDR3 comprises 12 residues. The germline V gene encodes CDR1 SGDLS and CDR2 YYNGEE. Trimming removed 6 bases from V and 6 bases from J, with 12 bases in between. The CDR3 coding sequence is TGTGCCAGCAAACAACCGGGCCATGGCTACACCTTC. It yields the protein CASKQPGHGYTF.

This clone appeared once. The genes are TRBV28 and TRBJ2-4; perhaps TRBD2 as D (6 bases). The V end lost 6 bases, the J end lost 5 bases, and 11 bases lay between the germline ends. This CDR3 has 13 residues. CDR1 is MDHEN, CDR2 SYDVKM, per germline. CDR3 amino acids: CASRTPGENIQYF. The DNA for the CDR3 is TGTGCCAGCAGAACCCCGGGGGAAAACATTCAGTACTTC.

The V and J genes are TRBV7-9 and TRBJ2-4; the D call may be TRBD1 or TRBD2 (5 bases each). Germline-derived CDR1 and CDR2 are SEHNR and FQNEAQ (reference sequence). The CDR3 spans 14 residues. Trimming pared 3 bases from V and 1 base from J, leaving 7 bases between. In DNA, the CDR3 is TGTGCCAGCAGCTTGGGGGTGGCCAAAAACATTCAGTACTTC. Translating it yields CASSLGVAKNIQYF. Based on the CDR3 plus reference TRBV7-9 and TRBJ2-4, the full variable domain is DTGVSQNPRHKITKRGQNVTFRCDPISEHNRLYWYRQTLGQGPEFLTYFQNEAQLEKSRLLSDRFSAERPKGSFSTLEIQRTEQGDSAMYLCASSLGVAKNIQYFGAGTRLSVL.

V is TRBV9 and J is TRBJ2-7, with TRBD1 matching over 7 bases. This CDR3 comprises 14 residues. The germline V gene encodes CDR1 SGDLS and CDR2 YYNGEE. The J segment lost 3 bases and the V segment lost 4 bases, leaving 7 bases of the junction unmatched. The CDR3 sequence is CASSSPGTVYEQYF. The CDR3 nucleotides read TGTGCCAGCAGCTCACCCGGGACAGTCTACGAGCAGTACTTC.

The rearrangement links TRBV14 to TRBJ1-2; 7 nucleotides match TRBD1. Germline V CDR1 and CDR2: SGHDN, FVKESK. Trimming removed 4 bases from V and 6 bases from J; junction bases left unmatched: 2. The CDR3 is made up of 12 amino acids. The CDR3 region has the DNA TGTGCCAGCAGCCCGACAGGGCATGGCTACACCTTC. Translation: CASSPTGHGYTF.

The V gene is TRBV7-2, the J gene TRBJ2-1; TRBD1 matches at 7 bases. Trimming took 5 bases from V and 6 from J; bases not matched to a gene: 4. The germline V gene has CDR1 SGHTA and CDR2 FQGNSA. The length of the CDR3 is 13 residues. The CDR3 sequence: CASSTTGTNEQFF. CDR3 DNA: TGTGCCAGCAGCACGACAGGGACCAATGAGCAGTTCTTC.

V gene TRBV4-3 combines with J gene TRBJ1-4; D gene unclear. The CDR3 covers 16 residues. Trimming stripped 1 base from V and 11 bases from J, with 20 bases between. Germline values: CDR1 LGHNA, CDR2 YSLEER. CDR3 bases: TGCGCCAGCAGCCAAGGTGGCAGGAATAGTGTTGACAAACTGTTTTTT. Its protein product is CASSQGGRNSVDKLFF.

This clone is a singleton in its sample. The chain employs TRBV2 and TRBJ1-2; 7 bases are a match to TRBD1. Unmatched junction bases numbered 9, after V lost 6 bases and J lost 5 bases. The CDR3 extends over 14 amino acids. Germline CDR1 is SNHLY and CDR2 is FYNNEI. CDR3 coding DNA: TGTGCCAGCAGGGTACCCAGGGGGGTATATGGCTACACCTTC. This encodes CASRVPRGVYGYTF.

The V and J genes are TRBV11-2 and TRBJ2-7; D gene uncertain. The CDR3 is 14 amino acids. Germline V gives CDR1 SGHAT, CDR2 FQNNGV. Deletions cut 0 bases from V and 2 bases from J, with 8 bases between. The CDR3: CASSLEPITYEQYF. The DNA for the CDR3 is TGTGCCAGCAGCTTAGAACCGATTACCTACGAGCAGTACTTC.

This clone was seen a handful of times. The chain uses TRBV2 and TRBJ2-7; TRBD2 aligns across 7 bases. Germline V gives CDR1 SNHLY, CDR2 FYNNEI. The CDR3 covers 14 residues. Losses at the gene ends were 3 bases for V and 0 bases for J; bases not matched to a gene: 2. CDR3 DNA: TGTGCCAGCAGTGACCTAGCGGTCTCCTACGAGCAGTACTTC. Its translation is CASSDLAVSYEQYF. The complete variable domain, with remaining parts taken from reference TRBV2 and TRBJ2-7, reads EPEVTQTPSHQVTQMGQEVILRCVPISNHLYFYWYRQILGQKVEFLVSFYNNEISEKSEIFDDQFSVERPDGSNFTLKIRSTKLEDSAMYFCASSDLAVSYEQYFGPGTRLTVT.

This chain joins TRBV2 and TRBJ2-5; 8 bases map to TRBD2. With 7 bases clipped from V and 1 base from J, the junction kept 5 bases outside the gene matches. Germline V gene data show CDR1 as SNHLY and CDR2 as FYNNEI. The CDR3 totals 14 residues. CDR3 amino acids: CASNSGVLQETQYF. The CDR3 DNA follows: TGTGCCAGCAATAGCGGGGTACTCCAAGAGACCCAGTACTTC.

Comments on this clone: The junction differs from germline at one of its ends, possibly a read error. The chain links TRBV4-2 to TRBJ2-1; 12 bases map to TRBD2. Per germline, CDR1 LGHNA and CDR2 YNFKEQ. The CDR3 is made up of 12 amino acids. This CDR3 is CASSQGTSGEVF. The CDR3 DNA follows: TGTGCCAGCAGCCAAGGGACTAGCGGGGAAGTCTTC.

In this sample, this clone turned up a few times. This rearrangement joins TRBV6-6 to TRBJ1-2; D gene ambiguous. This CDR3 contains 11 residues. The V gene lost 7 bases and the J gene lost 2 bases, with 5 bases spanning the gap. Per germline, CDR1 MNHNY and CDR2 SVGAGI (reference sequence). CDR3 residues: CASTRNYGYTF. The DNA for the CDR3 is TGTGCCAGCACCCGAAACTATGGCTACACCTTC.

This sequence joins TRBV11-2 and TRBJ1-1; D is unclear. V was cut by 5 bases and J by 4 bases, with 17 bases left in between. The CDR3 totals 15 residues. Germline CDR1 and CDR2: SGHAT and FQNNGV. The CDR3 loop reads CASSVWSVTTTEAFF. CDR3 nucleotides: TGTGCCAGCAGCGTATGGTCGGTCACAACCACTGAAGCTTTCTTT.